Listed below are T cell receptor beta chains from one sample, sequenced in a study of T cell repertoires in cytomegalovirus infection. MiXCR, applied by TCRdb to the reads, yields one record per CDR3 protein. This table has 630,000 or so distinct CDR3 sequences, roughly a quarter appearing once. Source material: CD8+ T cells from PBMCs. Receptors were obtained from a human donor in good health (CMV status not recorded). Some clones in this sample may be carry-over from other donors' samples. Each CDR3 is given with its conserved first and last residue. D genes are given only for firm matches. Only part of the rows carry a size: once, few, many, or a class if the clone is expanded.

abundance	v_gene	d_gene	j_gene	CDR3nt	CDR3aa
NA	TRBV20-1	TRBD1	TRBJ1-6	TGCAGTGCTAGGGACCCGACAGGGCTTGGTTCACCCCTCCACTTT	CSARDPTGLGSPLHF
NA	TRBV27	NA	TRBJ1-1	TGTGCCAGCAGTTTATCGCGCACGGTGAACACTGAAGCTTTCTTT	CASSLSRTVNTEAFF
many	TRBV12-5	NA	TRBJ2-1	TGTGCTAGTGGGCGCGGGACCAATGAGCAGTTCTTC	CASGRGTNEQFF
NA	TRBV7-9	TRBD2	TRBJ2-1	TGTGCCAGCAGCCTGCGCGGGCTAGCGGGGGGCCCTTACAATGAGCAGTTCTTC	CASSLRGLAGGPYNEQFF
few	TRBV2	TRBD1	TRBJ1-6	TGTGCCAGCAGTGATGACAGGGGAAGATCACCCCTCCACTTT	CASSDDRGRSPLHF
many	TRBV7-2	NA	TRBJ2-7	TGTGCCAGCAGCTTCGGTAGCTCCTACGAGCAGTACTTC	CASSFGSSYEQYF
NA	TRBV6-5	NA	TRBJ2-2	TGTGCCAGCAGACCCCTAGCGCTCACCGGGGAGCTGTTTTTT	CASRPLALTGELFF
many	TRBV7-8	NA	TRBJ1-1	TGTGCCAGCAGCTTAGGTCCAGGGGAGGACACTGAAGCTTTCTTT	CASSLGPGEDTEAFF
few	TRBV5-1	NA	TRBJ1-1	TGCGCCAGCAGCCCAAATCCGGGAGGGGGCACTGAAGCTTTCTTT	CASSPNPGGGTEAFF
few	TRBV5-4	NA	TRBJ2-1	TGTGCCAGCAGTCCACAAACTGGACCCCTCGCGTACAATGAGCAGTTCTTC	CASSPQTGPLAYNEQFF
NA	TRBV15	NA	TRBJ2-5	TGTGCCACCAGCCCCAGACCCCTACCCCAAGAGACCCAGTACTTC	CATSPRPLPQETQYF
NA	TRBV7-9	NA	TRBJ2-2	TGTGCCACCCCTTTGCACGGGGAGCTGTTTTTT	CATPLHGELFF
many	TRBV12-3/TRBV12-4	NA	TRBJ2-1	TGTGCCAGCAGTTTAATACGATACATGGCAGGTGATTATGAGCAGTTCTTC	CASSLIRYMAGDYEQFF
few	TRBV29-1	NA	TRBJ2-1	TGCAGCGTTGAATGGTGGGGACGGACCTACAATGAGCAGTTCTTC	CSVEWWGRTYNEQFF
NA	TRBV6-4	NA	TRBJ2-6	TGTGCCAGCAGTGATGTAGGTCAATCTGGGGCCAACGTCCTGACTTTC	CASSDVGQSGANVLTF
NA	TRBV5-6	NA	TRBJ2-4	TGTGCCAGCAGCTTGCGACGGGACGGTACTTGGCAAAACATTCAGTACTTC	CASSLRRDGTWQNIQYF
few	TRBV18	NA	TRBJ2-1	TGTGCCAGCTCACCAGTGACCCCTAATGAGCAGTTCTTC	CASSPVTPNEQFF
many	TRBV7-6	TRBD1	TRBJ1-4	TGTGCCAGCAGTCCCAACACAGGGGTGGGCGAAAAACTGTTTTTT	CASSPNTGVGEKLFF